The 2 T cell receptor beta chains in this list originate from one sample, sequenced in a study of metastatic and nonmetastatic thyroid tumors. TCRdb re-called clones from the PCR reads using MiXCR. The sample lists 32,000 or so clones; approximately 18% were seen once. None of the patients had undergone any treatment ahead of thyroid surgery. The source material was blood. The source is a male donor with papillary thyroid cancer or a benign thyroid nodule (not recorded which). Some clones in this sample may be carry-over from other donors' samples.

This clone was counted at least ten times. The rearrangement links TRBV5-4 to TRBJ2-2; no reliable D call. This CDR3 comprises 14 residues. V lost 2 bases and J lost 1, with 6 bases in between. Looked up from germline, CDR1 is SGHNT and CDR2 is YYREEE (reference sequence). The CDR3 reads CASSFGQNTGELFF. Written as DNA, the CDR3 is TGTGCCAGCAGCTTTGGGCAGAACACCGGGGAGCTGTTTTTT.

This clone appeared many times. The same CDR3 can be traced to other DNA sequences in this sample. V usage is TRBV20-1 and J usage is TRBJ1-2; the D gene is possibly TRBD1 (5 bases). In germline, CDR1 is DFQATT, CDR2 SNEGSKA (reference sequence). Trimming left V 5 bases short and J 7 bases short, with 23 bases between. The CDR3 has 15 residues. The chain's CDR3 is CSAPAGSVRSGGYTF. The CDR3 DNA reads TGCAGTGCTCCCGCAGGGTCGGTGAGAAGTGGTGGCTACACCTTC.